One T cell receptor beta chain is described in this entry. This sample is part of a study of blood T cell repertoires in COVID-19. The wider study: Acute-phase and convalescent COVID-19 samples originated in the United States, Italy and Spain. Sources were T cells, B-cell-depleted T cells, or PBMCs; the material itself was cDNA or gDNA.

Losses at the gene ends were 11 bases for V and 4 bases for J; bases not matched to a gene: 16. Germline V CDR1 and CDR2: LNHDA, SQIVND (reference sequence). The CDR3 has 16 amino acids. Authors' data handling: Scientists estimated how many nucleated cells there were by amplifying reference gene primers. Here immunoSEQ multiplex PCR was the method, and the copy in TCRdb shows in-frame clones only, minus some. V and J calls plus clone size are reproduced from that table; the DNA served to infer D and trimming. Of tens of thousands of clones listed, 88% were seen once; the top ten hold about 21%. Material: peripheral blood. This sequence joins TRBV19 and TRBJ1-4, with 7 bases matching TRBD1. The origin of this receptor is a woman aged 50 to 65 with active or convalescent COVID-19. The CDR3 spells CASADRQGYSNEKLFF. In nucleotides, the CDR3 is TGTGCCTCCGCAGACCGACAGGGCTATAGTAATGAAAAACTGTTTTTT. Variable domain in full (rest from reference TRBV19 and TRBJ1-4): DGGITQSPKYLFRKEGQNVTLSCEQNLNHDAMYWYRQDPGQGLRLIYYSQIVNDFQKGDIAEGYSVSREKKESFPLTVTSAQKNPTAFYLCASADRQGYSNEKLFFGSGTQLSVL.